These 5 T cell receptor beta chains share one sample of origin, sequenced in a study of human T cells and chemical hapten exposure. TCRdb fed the RACE reads into MiXCR, producing one record per CDR3 protein. The table lists about 48,000 distinct CDR3 sequences, 9.9% of them singletons. Time point given: patch test 3, about 24 weeks after DPC sensitization. Documented treatment: therapeutic diphenylcyclopropenone sensitization with weekly scalp DPC. The sequencing here drew on whole blood, taken in connection with sensitization to the hapten diphenylcyclopropenone (DPC). The receptor source for this set is a woman aged 35 to 49 with alopecia areata. Some clones in this sample may be carry-over from other donors' samples.

This clonotype was detected many times. The rearrangement joins TRBV29-1 to TRBJ2-3; no clear D gene. The V gene's germline CDR1 is SQVTM and CDR2 ANQGSEA. This CDR3 has 11 residues. V lost 1 base, J lost 5 bases, and 4 bases lay in between. The CDR3 protein is CSVEGEDTQYF. The CDR3 DNA reads TGCAGCGTTGAAGGTGAAGATACGCAGTATTTT.

This clonotype was picked up a small number of times. The V and J genes are TRBV4-2 and TRBJ2-1; possibly TRBD2 for D (6 bases). Trimming took off 0 bases at V and 3 bases at J, with 9 bases between the two ends. The CDR3 has 15 amino acids. Germline-derived CDR1 and CDR2 are LGHNA and YNFKEQ. CDR3 sequence reads: CASSQEAGDYNEQFF. The CDR3 DNA follows: TGTGCCAGCAGCCAAGAAGCGGGTGACTACAATGAGCAGTTCTTC.

This clonotype was seen a few times. The chain recombines TRBV6-2 or TRBV6-3 with TRBJ2-1; 10 nucleotides agree with TRBD2. Trimming removed 2 bases from V and 9 bases from J; junction bases left unmatched: 13. The CDR3 loop spans 17 amino acids. Germline V gene sequence: CDR1 MNHEY, CDR2 SVGEGT. The CDR3 is CASSYPAQAGGPGEQFF. CDR3 DNA sequence: TGTGCCAGCAGTTACCCGGCCCAAGCGGGGGGGCCTGGTGAGCAGTTCTTC.

A few counts support this clonotype. J is TRBJ2-1 and V is TRBV6-4; possible D gene TRBD2, 7 bases. The CDR3 is 14 amino acids. V gave up 4 bases and J gave up 8 bases, with 15 bases separating them. Germline V lookup: CDR1 MRHNA, CDR2 SNTAGT. DNA for the CDR3: TGTGCCAGCAGTGTCACTCGGGGGGCCGATGAGCAGTTCTTC. Translating gives CASSVTRGADEQFF.

The genes are TRBV10-3 and TRBJ2-1, with D tentatively TRBD2 (5 bases). Trimming stripped 4 bases from V and 0 bases from J, with 13 bases between. The CDR3 covers 16 residues. The germline gives CDR1 ENHRY, CDR2 SYGVKD. CDR3 amino acids: CAISGKRTSSYNEQFF. CDR3 nucleotides: TGTGCCATCAGTGGAAAGCGGACGAGCTCCTACAATGAGCAGTTCTTC.